This TCR beta chain was sequenced in a study of vaccination effects on CD4 cells after COVID-19. On this clone: The target antigen is unknown.

General study findings and limits: In the study, convalescent patients were few, and early post-infection timepoints were absent.

V lost 6 bases and J lost 2; bases outside the gene matches: 9. This CDR3 contains 16 residues. Germline V gives CDR1 MNHEY, CDR2 SMNVEV (reference sequence). ViraFEST used viral peptide pools to expand antigen-specific CD4+ T cells before sequencing. Once cultured for roughly nine days, the cells underwent separation to obtain CD4+ T cells. It was between March and December 2020 that the person had a SARS-CoV-2 infection confirmed by PCR. Sequencing was performed with immunoSEQ multiplex PCR; in TCRdb, only in-frame clones are kept and a portion is missing. The sample includes 35,000 to 55,000 clones, roughly two thirds seen only once; the top ten take over 25%.

The chain has TRBV27 and TRBJ1-5; 8 bases line up with TRBD1. The specimen comprised CD4+ T cells from PBMCs cultured with a peptide pool, sampled before COVID-19 vaccination. The TCR sequence derives from a human donor who had a prior SARS-CoV-2 infection. CDR3 in DNA: TGTGCCAGCAGGCCCAGAAACAGGGGGGGCAATCAGCCCCAGCATTTT. Its translation is CASRPRNRGGNQPQHF.